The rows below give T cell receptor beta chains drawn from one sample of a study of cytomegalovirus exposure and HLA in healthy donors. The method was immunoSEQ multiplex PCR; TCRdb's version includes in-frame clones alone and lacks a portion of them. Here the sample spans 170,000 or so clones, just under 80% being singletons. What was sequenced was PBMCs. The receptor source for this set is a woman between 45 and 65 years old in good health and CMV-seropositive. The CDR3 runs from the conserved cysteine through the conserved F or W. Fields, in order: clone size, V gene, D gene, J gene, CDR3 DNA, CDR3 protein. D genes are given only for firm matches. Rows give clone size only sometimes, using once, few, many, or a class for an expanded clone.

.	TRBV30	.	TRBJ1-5	TGTGCCTGGACGGACAGAGTCAATCAGCCCCAGCATTTT	CAWTDRVNQPQHF
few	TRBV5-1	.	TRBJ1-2	TGCGCCAGCAGCCCCCCCAGGGGAGGGTTCGATGGCTACACCTTC	CASSPPRGGFDGYTF
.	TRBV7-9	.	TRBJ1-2	TGTGCCAGCAGCGGCGGCGGTAGCGGGCCCTATGGCTACACCTTC	CASSGGGSGPYGYTF
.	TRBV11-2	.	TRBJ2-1	TGTGCCAGCAGCCGTAGCGTCCCCTCCTACAATGAGCAGTTCTTC	CASSRSVPSYNEQFF
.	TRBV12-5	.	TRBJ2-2	TGTGCTAGTGGTTTGGGTACAGGGAACACCGGGGAGCTGTTTTTT	CASGLGTGNTGELFF
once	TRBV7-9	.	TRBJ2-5	TGTTCCAGCAGCCTAGGGGGACTCAGAGAGACCCAGTACTTC	CSSSLGGLRETQYF
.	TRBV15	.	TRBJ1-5	TGTGCCACCAGCAGAGCTCCAGGTGCGCCCCAGCATTTT	CATSRAPGAPQHF
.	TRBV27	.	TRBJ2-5	TGTGCCAGCAGTTTTTTCACCAGGGAGACCCAGTACTTC	CASSFFTRETQYF
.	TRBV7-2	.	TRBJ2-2	TGTGCCAGCAGCTCCCTCCCGGCGGCAGGGGTAACCGGGGAGCTGTTTTTT	CASSSLPAAGVTGELFF
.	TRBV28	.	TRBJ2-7	TGTGCCGCACGCGGGGGCGCCTCGAGGGGCTACGAGCAGTACTTC	CAARGGASRGYEQYF
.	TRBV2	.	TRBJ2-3	TGTGCCAGCAGTGATATCTGGTTGGAGGCAGATACGCAGTATTTT	CASSDIWLEADTQYF
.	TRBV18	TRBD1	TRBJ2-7	TGTGCCAGCTCACCACCGCACAGGGGCTACGAGCAGTACTTC	CASSPPHRGYEQYF
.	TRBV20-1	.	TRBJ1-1	TGCAGTGCTACAGGGCCTGAAGCTTTCTTT	CSATGPEAFF
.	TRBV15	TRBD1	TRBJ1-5	TGTGCCACCAGCAGACCAACAGGGGGCTTAAATCAGCCCCAGCATTTT	CATSRPTGGLNQPQHF
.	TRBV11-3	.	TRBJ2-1	TGTGCCAGCAGCTTTCGGGAATACAATGAGCAGTTCTTC	CASSFREYNEQFF
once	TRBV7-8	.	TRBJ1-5	TGTGCCAGCAGCTTAAAACGGCCGGGACAAGGGTATGAGCCCCAGCATTTT	CASSLKRPGQGYEPQHF
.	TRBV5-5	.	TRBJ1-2	TGTGCCAGCAGCCCCCCCCGCCCGGGAGACGGATGGTTGACCTTC	CASSPPRPGDGWLTF
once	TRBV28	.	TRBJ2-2	TGTGCCAGCCCGGGGGTCACCGGGGAGCTGTTTTTT	CASPGVTGELFF
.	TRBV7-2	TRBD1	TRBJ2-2	TGTGCCAGCAGCTTGGACAGGGTGAACACCGGGGAGCTGTTTTTT	CASSLDRVNTGELFF
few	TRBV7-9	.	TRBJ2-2	TGTGCCAGCAGCCCGGCCGTAGGGACAAAGAACACCGGGGAGCTGTTTTTT	CASSPAVGTKNTGELFF
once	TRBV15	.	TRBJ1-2	TGTGCCACCAGCAGAGATGGGGTCAGGGGTGGTGGCTACACCTTC	CATSRDGVRGGGYTF
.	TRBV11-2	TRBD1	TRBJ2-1	TGTGCCAGCGGAACGTTTAGGGGACAGGGGTGGAATGAGCAGTTCTTC	CASGTFRGQGWNEQFF